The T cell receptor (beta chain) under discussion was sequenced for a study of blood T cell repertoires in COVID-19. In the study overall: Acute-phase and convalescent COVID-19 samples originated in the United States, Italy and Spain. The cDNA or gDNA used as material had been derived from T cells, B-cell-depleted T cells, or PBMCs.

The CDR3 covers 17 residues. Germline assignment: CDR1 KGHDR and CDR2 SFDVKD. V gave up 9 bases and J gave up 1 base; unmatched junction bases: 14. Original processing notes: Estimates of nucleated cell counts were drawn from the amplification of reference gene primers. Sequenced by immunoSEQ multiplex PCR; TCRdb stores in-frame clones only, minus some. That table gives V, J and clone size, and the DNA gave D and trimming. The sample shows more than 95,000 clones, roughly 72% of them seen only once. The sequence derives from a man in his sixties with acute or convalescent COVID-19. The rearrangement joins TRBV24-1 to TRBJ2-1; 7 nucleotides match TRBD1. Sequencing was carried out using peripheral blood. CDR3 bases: TGTGCCACCTATGGCGGAACAGGGGACGGATCCTACAATGAGCAGTTCTTC. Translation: CATYGGTGDGSYNEQFF.